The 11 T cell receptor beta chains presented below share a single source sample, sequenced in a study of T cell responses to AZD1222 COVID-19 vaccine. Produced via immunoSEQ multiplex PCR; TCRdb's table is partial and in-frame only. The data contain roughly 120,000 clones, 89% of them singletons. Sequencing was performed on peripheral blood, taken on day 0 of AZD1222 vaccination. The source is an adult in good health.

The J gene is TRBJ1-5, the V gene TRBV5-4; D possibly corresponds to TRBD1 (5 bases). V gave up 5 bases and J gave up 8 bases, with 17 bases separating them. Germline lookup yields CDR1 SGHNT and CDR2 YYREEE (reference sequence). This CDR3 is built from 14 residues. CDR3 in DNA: TGTGCCAGCAGTTCGGGGACGGGCGTAGAGCCCCAGCATTTT. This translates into CASSSGTGVEPQHF.

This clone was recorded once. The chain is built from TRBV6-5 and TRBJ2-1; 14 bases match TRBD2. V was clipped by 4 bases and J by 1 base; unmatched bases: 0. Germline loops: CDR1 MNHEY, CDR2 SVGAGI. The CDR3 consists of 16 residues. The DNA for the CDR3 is TGTGCCAGCAGTTGGACTAGCGGGGGGTCCTACAATGAGCAGTTCTTC. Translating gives CASSWTSGGSYNEQFF.

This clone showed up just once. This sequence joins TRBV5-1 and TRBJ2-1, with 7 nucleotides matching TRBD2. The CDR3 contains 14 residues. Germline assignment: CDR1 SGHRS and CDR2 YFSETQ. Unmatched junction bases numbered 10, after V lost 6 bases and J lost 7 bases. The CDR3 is CASNGVAGLNEQFF. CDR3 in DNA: TGCGCCAGCAACGGGGTAGCGGGTTTAAATGAGCAGTTCTTC.

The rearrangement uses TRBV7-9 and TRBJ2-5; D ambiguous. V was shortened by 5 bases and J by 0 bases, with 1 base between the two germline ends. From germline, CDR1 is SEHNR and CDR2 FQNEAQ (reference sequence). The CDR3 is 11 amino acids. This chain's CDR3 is CASSDQETQYF. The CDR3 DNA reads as TGTGCCAGCAGCGACCAAGAGACCCAGTACTTC. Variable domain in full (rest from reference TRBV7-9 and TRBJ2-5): DTGVSQNPRHKITKRGQNVTFRCDPISEHNRLYWYRQTLGQGPEFLTYFQNEAQLEKSRLLSDRFSAERPKGSFSTLEIQRTEQGDSAMYLCASSDQETQYFGPGTRLLVL.

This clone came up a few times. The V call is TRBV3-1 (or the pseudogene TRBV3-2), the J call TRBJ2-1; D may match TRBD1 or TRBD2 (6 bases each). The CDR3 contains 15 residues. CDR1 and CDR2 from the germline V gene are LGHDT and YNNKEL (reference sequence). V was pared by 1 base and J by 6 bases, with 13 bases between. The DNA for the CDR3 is TGTGCCAGCAGCCAAGGTGCCTCGGGGGCCAATGAGCAGTTCTTC. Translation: CASSQGASGANEQFF.

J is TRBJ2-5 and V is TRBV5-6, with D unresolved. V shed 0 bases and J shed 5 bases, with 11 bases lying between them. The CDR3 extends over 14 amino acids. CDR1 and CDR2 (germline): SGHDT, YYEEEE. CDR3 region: CASSLARRAETQYF. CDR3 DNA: TGTGCCAGCAGCTTGGCCCGTCGGGCGGAGACCCAGTACTTC.

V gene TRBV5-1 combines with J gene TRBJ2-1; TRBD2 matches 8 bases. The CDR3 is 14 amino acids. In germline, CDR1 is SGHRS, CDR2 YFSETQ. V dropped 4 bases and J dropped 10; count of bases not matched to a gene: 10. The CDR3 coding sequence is TGCGCCAGCAGCCAGCCTGAGACTAGCGACGAGCAGTTCTTC. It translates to CASSQPETSDEQFF.

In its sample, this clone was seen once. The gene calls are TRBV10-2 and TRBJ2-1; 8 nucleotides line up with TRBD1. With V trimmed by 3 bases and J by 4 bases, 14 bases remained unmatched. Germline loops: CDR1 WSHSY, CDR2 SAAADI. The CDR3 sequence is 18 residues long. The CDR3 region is CASSESGQGPPGYNEQFF. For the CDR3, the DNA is TGCGCCAGCAGTGAATCAGGACAGGGACCCCCGGGGTACAATGAGCAGTTCTTC.

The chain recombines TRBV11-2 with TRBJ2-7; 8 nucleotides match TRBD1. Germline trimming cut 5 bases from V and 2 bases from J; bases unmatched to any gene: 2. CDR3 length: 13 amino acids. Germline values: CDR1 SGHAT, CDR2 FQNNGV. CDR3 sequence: CASSLTGAYEQYF. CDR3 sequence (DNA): TGTGCCAGCAGCCTGACAGGGGCCTACGAGCAGTACTTC.

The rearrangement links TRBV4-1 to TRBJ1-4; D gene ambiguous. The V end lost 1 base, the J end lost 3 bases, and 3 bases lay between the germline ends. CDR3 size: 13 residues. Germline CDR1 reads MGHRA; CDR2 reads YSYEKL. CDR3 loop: CASSQGPNEKLFF. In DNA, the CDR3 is TGCGCCAGCAGCCAAGGACCTAATGAAAAACTGTTTTTT.

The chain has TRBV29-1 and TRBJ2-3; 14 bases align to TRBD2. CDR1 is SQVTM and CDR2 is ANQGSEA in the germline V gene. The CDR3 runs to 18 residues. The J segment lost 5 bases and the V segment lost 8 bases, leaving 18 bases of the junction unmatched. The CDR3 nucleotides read TGCAGCCCCCAAGGACTAGCGGGGGGTTATCGTCCCGGAGATACGCAGTATTTT. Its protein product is CSPQGLAGGYRPGDTQYF.